This paragraph covers one T cell receptor (beta chain) sequence. A universal primer site was added by template switching, and unique molecular identifiers were carried by the cDNA. Using its own MiXCR run on the 5' RACE reads, TCRdb lists one record per CDR3 protein. This table has 1,800,000 or so distinct CDR3 sequences, around 33% appearing once. J was trimmed by 0 bases and V by 0 bases; bases with no gene match: 4. The CDR3 consists of 17 residues. Germline values: CDR1 LGHNA, CDR2 YNFKEQ. This sample was taken from a study of identical twins. The chain joins TRBV4-2 to TRBJ2-3; 9 positions match TRBD2. The sequenced material came from cord blood. The sequence derives from a newborn girl in good health. The CDR3 region has the DNA TGTGCCAGCAGCCAAGAGCCGGGACTAGCTAGCACAGATACGCAGTATTTT. As protein: CASSQEPGLASTDTQYF.